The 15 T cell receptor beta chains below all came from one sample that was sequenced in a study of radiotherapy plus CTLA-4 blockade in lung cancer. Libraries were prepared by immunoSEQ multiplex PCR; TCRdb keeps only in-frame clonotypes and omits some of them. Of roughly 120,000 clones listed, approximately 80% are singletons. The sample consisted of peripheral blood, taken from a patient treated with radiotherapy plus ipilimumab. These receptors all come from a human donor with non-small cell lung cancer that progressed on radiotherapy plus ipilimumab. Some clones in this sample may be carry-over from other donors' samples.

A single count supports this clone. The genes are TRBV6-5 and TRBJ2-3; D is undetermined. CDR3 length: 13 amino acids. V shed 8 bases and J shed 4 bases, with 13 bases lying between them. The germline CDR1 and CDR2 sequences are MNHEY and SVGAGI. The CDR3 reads CASSLIGADTQYF. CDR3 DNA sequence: TGTGCCAGCTCGCTCATCGGCGCAGATACGCAGTATTTT.

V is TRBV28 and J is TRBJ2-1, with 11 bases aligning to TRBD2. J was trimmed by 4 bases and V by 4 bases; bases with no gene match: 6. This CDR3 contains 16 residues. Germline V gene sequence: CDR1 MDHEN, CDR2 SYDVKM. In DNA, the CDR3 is TGTGCCAGCAGTTCCGCCGGGACTAGCGGATACAATGAGCAGTTCTTC. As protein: CASSSAGTSGYNEQFF.

In DNA, the CDR3 is TGTGCCAGCAGCTCACTAGCGGGGGCCCTTTTCTACGAGCAGTACTTC. This translates into CASSSLAGALFYEQYF. The chain has TRBV5-5 and TRBJ2-7; 11 bases agree with TRBD2. CDR1 SGHKS and CDR2 YYEKEE come from the germline V gene (reference sequence). The CDR3 covers 16 residues. With 3 bases clipped from V and 3 bases from J, the junction kept 8 bases outside the gene matches.

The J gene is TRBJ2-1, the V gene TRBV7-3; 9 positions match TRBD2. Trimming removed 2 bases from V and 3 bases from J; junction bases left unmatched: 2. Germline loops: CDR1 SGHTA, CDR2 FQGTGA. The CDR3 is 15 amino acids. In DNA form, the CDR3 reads TGTGCCAGCAGCTTAGGGACTAGCTTCTACAATGAGCAGTTCTTC. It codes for CASSLGTSFYNEQFF.

CDR3 protein: CASSKAVGRERDSPLHF. CDR3 coding DNA: TGTGCCAGCAGCAAAGCTGTGGGACGGGAGCGGGATTCACCCCTCCACTTT. The chain carries TRBV21-1 and TRBJ1-6. TRBV21-1 represents a pseudogene. The CDR3 consists of 17 residues.

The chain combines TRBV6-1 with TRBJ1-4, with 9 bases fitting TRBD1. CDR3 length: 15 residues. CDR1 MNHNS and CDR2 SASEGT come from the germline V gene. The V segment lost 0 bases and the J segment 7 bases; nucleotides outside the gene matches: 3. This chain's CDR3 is CASSEATGGGEKLFF. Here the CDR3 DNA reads TGTGCCAGCAGTGAAGCAACAGGGGGCGGTGAAAAACTGTTTTTT.

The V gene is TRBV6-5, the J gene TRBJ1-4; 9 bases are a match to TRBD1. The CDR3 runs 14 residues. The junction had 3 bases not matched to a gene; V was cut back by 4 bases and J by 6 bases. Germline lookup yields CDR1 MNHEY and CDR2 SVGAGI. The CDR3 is CASSSGTGYEKLFF. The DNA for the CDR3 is TGTGCCAGCAGTTCCGGGACAGGGTATGAAAAACTGTTTTTT.

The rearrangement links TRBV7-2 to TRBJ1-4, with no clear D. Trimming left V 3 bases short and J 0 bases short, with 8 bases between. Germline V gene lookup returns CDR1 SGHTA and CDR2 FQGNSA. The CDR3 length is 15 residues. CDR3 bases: TGTGCCAGCAGCTTCTTTGGAACAACTAATGAAAAACTGTTTTTT. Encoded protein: CASSFFGTTNEKLFF.

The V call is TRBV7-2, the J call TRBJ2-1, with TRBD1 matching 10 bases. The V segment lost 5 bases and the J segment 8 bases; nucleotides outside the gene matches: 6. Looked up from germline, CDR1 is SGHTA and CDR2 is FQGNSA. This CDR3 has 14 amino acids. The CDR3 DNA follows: TGTGCCAGCAGCATCGGGACAGGGGCTGATGAGCAGTTCTTC. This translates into CASSIGTGADEQFF. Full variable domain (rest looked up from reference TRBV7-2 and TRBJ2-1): GAGVSQSPSNKVTEKGKDVELRCDPISGHTALYWYRQSLGQGLEFLIYFQGNSAPDKSGLPSDRFSAERTGGSVSTLTIQRTQQEDSAVYLCASSIGTGADEQFFGPGTRLTVL.

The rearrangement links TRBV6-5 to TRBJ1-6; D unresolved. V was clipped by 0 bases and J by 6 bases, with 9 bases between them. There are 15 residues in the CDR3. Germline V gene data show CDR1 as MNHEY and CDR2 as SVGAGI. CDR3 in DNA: TGTGCCAGCAGTTACTCGGAGCTTCCTAATTCACCCCTCCACTTT. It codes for CASSYSELPNSPLHF.

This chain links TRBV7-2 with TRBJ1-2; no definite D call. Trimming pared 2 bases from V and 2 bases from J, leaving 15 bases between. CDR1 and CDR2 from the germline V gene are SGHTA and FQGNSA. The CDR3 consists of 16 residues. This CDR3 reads CASSLMVLMANYGYTF. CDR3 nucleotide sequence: TGTGCCAGCAGCTTAATGGTACTCATGGCAAACTATGGCTACACCTTC. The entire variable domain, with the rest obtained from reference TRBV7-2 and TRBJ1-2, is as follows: GAGVSQSPSNKVTEKGKDVELRCDPISGHTALYWYRQSLGQGLEFLIYFQGNSAPDKSGLPSDRFSAERTGGSVSTLTIQRTQQEDSAVYLCASSLMVLMANYGYTFGSGTRLTVV.

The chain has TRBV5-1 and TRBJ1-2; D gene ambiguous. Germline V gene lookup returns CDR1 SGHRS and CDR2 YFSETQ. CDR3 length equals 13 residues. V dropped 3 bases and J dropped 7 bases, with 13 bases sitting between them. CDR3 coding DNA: TGCGCCAGCAGCTCCGTCCCGGGGTTTGGCTACACCTTC. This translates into CASSSVPGFGYTF.

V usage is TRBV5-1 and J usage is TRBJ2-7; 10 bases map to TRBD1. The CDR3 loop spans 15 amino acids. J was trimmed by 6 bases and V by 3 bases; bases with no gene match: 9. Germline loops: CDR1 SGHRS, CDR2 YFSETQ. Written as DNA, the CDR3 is TGCGCCAGCAGCTGGGATGGACAGGGGGTAGGCGAGCAGTACTTC. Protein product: CASSWDGQGVGEQYF.

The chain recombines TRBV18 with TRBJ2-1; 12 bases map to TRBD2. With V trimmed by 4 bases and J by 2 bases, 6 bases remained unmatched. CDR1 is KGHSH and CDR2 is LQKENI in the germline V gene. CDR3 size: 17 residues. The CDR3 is CASSRGLAGITYNEQFF. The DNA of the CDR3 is TGTGCCAGCTCACGAGGACTAGCGGGGATCACCTACAATGAGCAGTTCTTC. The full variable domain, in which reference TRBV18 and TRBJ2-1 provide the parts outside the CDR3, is NAGVMQNPRHLVRRRGQEARLRCSPMKGHSHVYWYRQLPEEGLKFMVYLQKENIIDESGMPKERFSAEFPKEGPSILRIQQVVRGDSAAYFCASSRGLAGITYNEQFFGPGTRLTVL.

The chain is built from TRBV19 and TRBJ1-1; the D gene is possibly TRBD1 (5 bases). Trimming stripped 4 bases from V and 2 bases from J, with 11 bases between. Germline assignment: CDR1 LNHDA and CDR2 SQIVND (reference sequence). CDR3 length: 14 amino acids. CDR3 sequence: CASSTYQGNTEAFF. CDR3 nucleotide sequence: TGTGCCAGTAGTACCTACCAGGGAAACACTGAAGCTTTCTTT.